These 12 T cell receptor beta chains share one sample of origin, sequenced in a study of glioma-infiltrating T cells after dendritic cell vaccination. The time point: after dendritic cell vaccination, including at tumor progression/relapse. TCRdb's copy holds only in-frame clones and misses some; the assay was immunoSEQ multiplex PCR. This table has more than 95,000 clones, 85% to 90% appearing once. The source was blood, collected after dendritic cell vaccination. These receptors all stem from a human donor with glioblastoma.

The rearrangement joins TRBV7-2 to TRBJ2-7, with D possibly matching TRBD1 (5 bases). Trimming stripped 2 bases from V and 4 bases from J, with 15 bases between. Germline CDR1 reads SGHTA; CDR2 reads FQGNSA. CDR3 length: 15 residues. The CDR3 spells CASSLSRAGFYEQYF. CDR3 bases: TGTGCCAGCAGCTTAAGCAGGGCAGGGTTTTACGAGCAGTACTTC.

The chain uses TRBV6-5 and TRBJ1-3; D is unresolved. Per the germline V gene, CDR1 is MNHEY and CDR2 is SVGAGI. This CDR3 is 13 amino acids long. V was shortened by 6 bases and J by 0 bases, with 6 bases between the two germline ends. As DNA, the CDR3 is TGTGCCAGCAGCGTTAGCTCTGGAAACACCATATATTTT. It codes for CASSVSSGNTIYF.

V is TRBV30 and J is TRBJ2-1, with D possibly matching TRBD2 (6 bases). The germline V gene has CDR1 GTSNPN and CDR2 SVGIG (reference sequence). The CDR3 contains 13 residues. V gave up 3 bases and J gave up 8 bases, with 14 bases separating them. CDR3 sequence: CAWRGLVVYEQFF. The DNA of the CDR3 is TGTGCCTGGAGGGGACTGGTCGTCTATGAGCAGTTCTTC.

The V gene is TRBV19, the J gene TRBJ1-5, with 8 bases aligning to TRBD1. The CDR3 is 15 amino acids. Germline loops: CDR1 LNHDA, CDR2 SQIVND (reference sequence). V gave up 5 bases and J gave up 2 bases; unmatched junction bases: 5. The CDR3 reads CASSSDRGGNQPQHF. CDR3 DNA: TGTGCCAGTAGTTCAGACAGGGGTGGCAATCAGCCCCAGCATTTT. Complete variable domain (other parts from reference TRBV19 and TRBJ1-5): DGGITQSPKYLFRKEGQNVTLSCEQNLNHDAMYWYRQDPGQGLRLIYYSQIVNDFQKGDIAEGYSVSREKKESFPLTVTSAQKNPTAFYLCASSSDRGGNQPQHFGDGTRLSIL.

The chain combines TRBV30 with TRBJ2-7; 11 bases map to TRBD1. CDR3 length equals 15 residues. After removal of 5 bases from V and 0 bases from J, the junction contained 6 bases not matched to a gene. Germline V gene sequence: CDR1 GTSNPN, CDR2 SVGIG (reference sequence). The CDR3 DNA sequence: TGTGCCTGGGATCCCGGGACAGGGGGCTCCTACGAGCAGTACTTC. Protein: CAWDPGTGGSYEQYF. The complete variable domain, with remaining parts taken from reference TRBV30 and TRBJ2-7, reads SQTIHQWPATLVQPVGSPLSLECTVEGTSNPNLYWYRQAAGRGLQLLFYSVGIGQISSEVPQNLSASRPQDRQFILSSKKLLLSDSGFYLCAWDPGTGGSYEQYFGPGTRLTVT.

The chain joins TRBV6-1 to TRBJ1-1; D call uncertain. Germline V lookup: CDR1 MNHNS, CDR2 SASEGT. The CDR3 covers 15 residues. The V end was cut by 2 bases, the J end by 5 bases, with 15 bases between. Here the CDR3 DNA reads TGTGCCAGCAGTGAAACGGGCCAGACGGGGACTGAAGCTTTCTTT. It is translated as CASSETGQTGTEAFF.

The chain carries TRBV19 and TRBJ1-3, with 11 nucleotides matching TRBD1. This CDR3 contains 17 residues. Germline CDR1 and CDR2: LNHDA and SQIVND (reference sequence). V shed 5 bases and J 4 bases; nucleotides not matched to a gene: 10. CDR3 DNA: TGTGCCAGTAGTGCCATGGACAGGGGGCGATCGGGAAACACCATATATTTT. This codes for CASSAMDRGRSGNTIYF.

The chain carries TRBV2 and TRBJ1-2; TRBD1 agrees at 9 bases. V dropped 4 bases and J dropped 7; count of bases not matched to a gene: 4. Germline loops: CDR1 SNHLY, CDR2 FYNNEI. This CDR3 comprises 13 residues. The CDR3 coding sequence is TGTGCCAGCAGTGGACAGGGGGTCTCTGGCTACACCTTC. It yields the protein CASSGQGVSGYTF.

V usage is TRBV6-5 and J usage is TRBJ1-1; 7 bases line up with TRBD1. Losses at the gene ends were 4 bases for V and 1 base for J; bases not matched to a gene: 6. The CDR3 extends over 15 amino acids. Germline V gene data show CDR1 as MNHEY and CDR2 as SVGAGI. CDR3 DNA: TGTGCCAGCAGTTTATGGGGACAGAAGAACACTGAAGCTTTCTTT. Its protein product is CASSLWGQKNTEAFF.

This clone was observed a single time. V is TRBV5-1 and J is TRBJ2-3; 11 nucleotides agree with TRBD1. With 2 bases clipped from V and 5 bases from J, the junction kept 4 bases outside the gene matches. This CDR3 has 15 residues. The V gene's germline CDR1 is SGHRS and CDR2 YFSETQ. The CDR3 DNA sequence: TGCGCCAGCAGCTTCGGACAGGGGGCGGGAGATACGCAGTATTTT. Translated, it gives CASSFGQGAGDTQYF.

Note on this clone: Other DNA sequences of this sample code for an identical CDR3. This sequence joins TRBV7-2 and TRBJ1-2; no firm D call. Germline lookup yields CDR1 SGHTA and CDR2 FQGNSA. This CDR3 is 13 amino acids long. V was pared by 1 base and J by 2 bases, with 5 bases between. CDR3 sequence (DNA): TGTGCCAGCAGCTTAGGGCAGAACTATGGCTACACCTTC. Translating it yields CASSLGQNYGYTF.

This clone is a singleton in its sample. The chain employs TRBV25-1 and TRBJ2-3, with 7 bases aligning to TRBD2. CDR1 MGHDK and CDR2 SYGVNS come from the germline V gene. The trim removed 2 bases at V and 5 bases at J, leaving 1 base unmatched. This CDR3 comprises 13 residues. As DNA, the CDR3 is TGTGCCAGCAGTGAAGGACTAGGAGATACGCAGTATTTT. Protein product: CASSEGLGDTQYF.